The 3 T cell receptor beta chains reported below all come from one sample, sequenced in a study of T cells in Graves' hyperthyroidism and ophthalmopathy. What was amplified from RNA transcripts were TCR beta CDR3 regions. The HTBI primer set served for first-round RT-PCR of the TCR CDR3. TCRdb re-called the multiplex PCR reads through MiXCR, storing one row per CDR3 protein. The table has roughly 57,000 distinct CDR3 sequences, around 50% seen once; the top ten hold approximately 3.5%. Sequencing used blood. The receptor source for this set is a woman aged 55 to 70 with Graves' ophthalmopathy.

V and J are TRBV20-1 and TRBJ2-7; TRBD1 aligns across 12 bases. Germline CDR1 and CDR2: DFQATT and SNEGSKA (reference sequence). Trimming took 3 bases from V and 5 from J; bases not matched to a gene: 5. This CDR3 spans 14 amino acids. CDR3 amino acids: CSASTGTGGDEQYF. CDR3 DNA: TGCAGTGCTAGTACCGGGACAGGGGGCGACGAGCAGTACTTC.

V and J are TRBV18 and TRBJ1-2; 7 nucleotides agree with TRBD1. The CDR3 covers 14 residues. V gave up 3 bases and J gave up 4 bases; unmatched junction bases: 5. Germline assignment: CDR1 KGHSH and CDR2 LQKENI. This chain's CDR3 is CASSPLRDSYGYTF. The CDR3 bases are TGTGCCAGCTCACCCCTCCGGGACAGCTATGGCTACACCTTC.

This clonotype was found many times. The V and J genes are TRBV18 and TRBJ2-7, with D hard to call. Germline CDR1 KGHSH, CDR2 LQKENI. This CDR3 has 11 amino acids. Deletions cut 5 bases from V and 6 bases from J, with 8 bases between. CDR3 residues: CASSLQIEQYF. The CDR3 coding sequence is TGTGCCAGCTCATTACAGATCGAGCAGTACTTC.